Below, one T cell receptor beta chain is given with its context. The CDR3 runs 16 residues. The V and J ends lost 4 bases and 0 bases, in that order; junction bases with no gene match: 4. CDR1 is SGHRS and CDR2 is YFSETQ in the germline V gene. Original analysis: Estimation of nucleated cell counts was performed using reference gene primer amplification. The table came from immunoSEQ multiplex PCR; TCRdb's copy has only in-frame clones and leaves some out. Clone size and the V and J calls come from that table; the DNA yielded D and trimming. Among about 91,000 clones listed, 87% were seen once. The data were obtained in a study of blood T cell repertoires in COVID-19. Study as a whole: The samples span acute and convalescent COVID-19 from the United States, Italy and Spain. In each case, the material was cDNA or gDNA derived from T cells, B-cell-depleted T cells, or PBMCs.

This TCR derives from an older man with acute or convalescent COVID-19. The sequenced material came from peripheral blood. The chain combines TRBV5-1 with TRBJ1-6; TRBD1 aligns across 7 bases. The CDR3: CASSQQGSSYNSPLHF. The CDR3 coding sequence is TGCGCCAGCAGCCAACAGGGGAGCTCCTATAATTCACCCCTCCACTTT.